The present T cell receptor beta chain was sequenced within a study of blood T cell repertoires in COVID-19. At the level of the study: Samples of COVID-19 (acute and convalescent) were obtained from the United States, Italy and Spain.

CDR1 SGHTA and CDR2 FQGTGA come from the germline V gene. This CDR3 comprises 17 residues. J gave up 4 bases and V 4 bases, and 12 bases lay outside the gene matches. Original data processing: Quantification of nucleated cells was approximated via reference gene primer amplification. The method was immunoSEQ multiplex PCR; TCRdb's version includes in-frame clones alone and lacks a portion of them. D and trimming come from the DNA, and the V and J calls and clone size come from that table. The sample holds 67,000 or so clones; roughly 77% are singletons and the top ten take roughly 0.83%. The chain is built from TRBV7-3 and TRBJ2-2; the match to TRBD2 covers 7 bases. The clonotype comes from a woman between 70 and 85 years old with acute or convalescent COVID-19. The sample taken for sequencing was peripheral blood. The CDR3 DNA reads TGTGCCAGCAGCTCTACCCCGCTAGCGGAGGGCACCGGGGAGCTGTTTTTT. Amino acids: CASSSTPLAEGTGELFF.